This T cell receptor beta chain was found in a study of identical twins. The V and J ends lost 7 bases and 9 bases respectively, with 21 bases between them. The germline CDR1 and CDR2 sequences are SGDLS and YYNGEE. This CDR3 has 14 amino acids. TCRdb reprocessed the 5' RACE reads with MiXCR, giving one entry per CDR3 protein. The table includes more than 600,000 distinct CDR3 sequences, 18% detected once. These data also featured in a second study, about T cells expressing NK-cell markers. As reported in that work: Seven HCMV-seropositive donors and one seronegative donor made up the eight sequenced donors.

The rearrangement links TRBV9 to TRBJ2-3; D is unclear. The sequenced sample was PBMCs. This TCR was recovered from a woman aged 18-29 years in good health. In DNA form, the CDR3 reads TGTGCCAGCCTCAAATCTCCAGACTCCGCCACGCAGTATTTT. As protein: CASLKSPDSATQYF.